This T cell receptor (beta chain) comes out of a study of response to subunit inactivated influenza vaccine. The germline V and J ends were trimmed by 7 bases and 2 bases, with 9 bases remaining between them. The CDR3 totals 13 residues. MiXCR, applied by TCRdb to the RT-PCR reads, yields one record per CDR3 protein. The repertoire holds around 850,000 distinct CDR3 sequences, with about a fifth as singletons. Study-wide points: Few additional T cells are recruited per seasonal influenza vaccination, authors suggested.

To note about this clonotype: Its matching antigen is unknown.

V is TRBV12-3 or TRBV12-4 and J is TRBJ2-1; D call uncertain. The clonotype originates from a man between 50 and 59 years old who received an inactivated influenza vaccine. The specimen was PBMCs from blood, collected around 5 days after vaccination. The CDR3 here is CASTQSTYNEQFF. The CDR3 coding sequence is TGTGCCAGCACGCAGAGTACCTACAATGAGCAGTTCTTC.